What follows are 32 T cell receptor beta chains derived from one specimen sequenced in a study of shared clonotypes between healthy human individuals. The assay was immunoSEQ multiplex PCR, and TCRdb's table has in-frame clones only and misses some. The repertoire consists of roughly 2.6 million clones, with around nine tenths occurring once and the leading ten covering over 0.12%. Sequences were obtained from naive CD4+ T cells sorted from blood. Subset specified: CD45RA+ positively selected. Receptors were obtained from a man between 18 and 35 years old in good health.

Here the CDR3 reads CASMRTANTEAFF. DNA of the CDR3: TGTGCCAGTATGAGGACCGCGAACACTGAAGCTTTCTTT. The genes are TRBV19 and TRBJ1-1; D unresolved. Germline-derived CDR1 and CDR2 are LNHDA and SQIVND (reference sequence). V was trimmed by 7 bases and J by 1 base, leaving 10 bases between them. The CDR3 totals 13 residues.

The CDR3 loop is CASSDLGIPSYNEQFF. CDR3 DNA sequence: TGTGCCAGCAGTGACTTGGGGATCCCCTCCTACAATGAGCAGTTCTTC. The rearrangement uses TRBV27 and TRBJ2-1; D is ambiguous. Germline V gene lookup returns CDR1 MNHEY and CDR2 SMNVEV (reference sequence). There are 16 residues in the CDR3. V lost 5 bases to trimming and J lost 0 bases, with 14 bases between them.

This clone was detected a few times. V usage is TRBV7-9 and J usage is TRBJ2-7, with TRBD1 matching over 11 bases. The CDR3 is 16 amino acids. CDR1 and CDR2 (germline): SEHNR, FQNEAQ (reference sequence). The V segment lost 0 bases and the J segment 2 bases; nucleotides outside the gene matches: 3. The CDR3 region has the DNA TGTGCCAGCAGCTTAGCAGGGGGACAGGGGGCCTACGAGCAGTACTTC. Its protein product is CASSLAGGQGAYEQYF.

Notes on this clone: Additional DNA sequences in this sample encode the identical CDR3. The CDR3 sequence: CAWSPSTYEQYF. The CDR3 coding sequence is TGTGCCTGGAGTCCAAGTACCTACGAGCAGTACTTC. The chain carries TRBV30 and TRBJ2-7; no clear D. The CDR3 loop spans 12 amino acids. The germline V and J ends were trimmed by 2 bases and 2 bases, with 7 bases remaining between them. Germline V lookup: CDR1 GTSNPN, CDR2 SVGIG (reference sequence). Based on the CDR3 plus reference TRBV30 and TRBJ2-7, the full variable domain is SQTIHQWPATLVQPVGSPLSLECTVEGTSNPNLYWYRQAAGRGLQLLFYSVGIGQISSEVPQNLSASRPQDRQFILSSKKLLLSDSGFYLCAWSPSTYEQYFGPGTRLTVT.

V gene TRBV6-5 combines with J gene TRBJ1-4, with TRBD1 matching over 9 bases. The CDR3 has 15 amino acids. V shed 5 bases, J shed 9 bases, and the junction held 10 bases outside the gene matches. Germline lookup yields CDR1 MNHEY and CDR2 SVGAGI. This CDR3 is CASSRRTGEVQKLFF. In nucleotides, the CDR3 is TGTGCCAGCAGTAGGCGGACAGGGGAGGTTCAAAAACTGTTTTTT.

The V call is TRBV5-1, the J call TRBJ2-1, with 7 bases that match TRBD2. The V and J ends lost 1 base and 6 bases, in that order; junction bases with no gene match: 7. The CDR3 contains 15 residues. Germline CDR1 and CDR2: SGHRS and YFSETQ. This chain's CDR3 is CASSLYSGALNEQFF. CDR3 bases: TGCGCCAGCAGCTTGTACAGCGGGGCCCTCAATGAGCAGTTCTTC.

CDR3 DNA sequence: TGTGCCAGCTCACCACCGGGCAGGGCCAACACCGGGGAGCTGTTTTTT. This translates into CASSPPGRANTGELFF. The V call is TRBV18, the J call TRBJ2-2, with D tentatively TRBD1 (5 bases). V lost 0 bases and J 2 bases, leaving 10 bases between the germline ends. CDR3 length equals 16 residues. CDR1 is KGHSH, CDR2 LQKENI, per germline.

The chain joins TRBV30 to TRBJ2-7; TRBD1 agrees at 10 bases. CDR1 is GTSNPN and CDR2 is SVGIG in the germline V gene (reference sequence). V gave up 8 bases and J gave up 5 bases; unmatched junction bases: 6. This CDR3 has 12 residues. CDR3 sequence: CATGQGINEQYF. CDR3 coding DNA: TGTGCCACGGGACAGGGGATCAACGAGCAGTACTTC.

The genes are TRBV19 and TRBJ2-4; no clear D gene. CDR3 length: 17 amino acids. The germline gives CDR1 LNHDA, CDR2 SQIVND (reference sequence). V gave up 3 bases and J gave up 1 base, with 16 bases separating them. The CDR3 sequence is CASSIDPPNGAKNIQYF. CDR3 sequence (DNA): TGTGCCAGTAGTATCGATCCCCCGAACGGGGCCAAAAACATTCAGTACTTC.

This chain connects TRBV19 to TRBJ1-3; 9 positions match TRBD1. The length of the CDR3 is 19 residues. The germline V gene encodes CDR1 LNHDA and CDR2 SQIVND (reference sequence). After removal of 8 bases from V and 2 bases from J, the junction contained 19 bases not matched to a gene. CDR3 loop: CASSTLGTGMRAPGNTIYF. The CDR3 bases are TGTGCCAGTTCAACCCTCGGGACAGGGATGAGAGCCCCTGGAAACACCATATATTTT.

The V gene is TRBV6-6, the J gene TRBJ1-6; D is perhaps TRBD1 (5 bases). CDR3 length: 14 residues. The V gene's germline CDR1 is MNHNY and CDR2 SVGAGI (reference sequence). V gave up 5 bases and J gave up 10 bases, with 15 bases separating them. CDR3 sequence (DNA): TGTGCCAGCAGTACCCCCCACCCAGGGTCACCCCTCCACTTT. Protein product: CASSTPHPGSPLHF.

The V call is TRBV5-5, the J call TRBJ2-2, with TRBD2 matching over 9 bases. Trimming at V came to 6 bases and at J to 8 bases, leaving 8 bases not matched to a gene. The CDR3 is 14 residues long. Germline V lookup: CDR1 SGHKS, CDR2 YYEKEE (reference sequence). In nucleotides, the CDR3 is TGTGCCAGCACTCAGCTAGCGGGGTCTGGGGAGCTGTTTTTT. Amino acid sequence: CASTQLAGSGELFF.

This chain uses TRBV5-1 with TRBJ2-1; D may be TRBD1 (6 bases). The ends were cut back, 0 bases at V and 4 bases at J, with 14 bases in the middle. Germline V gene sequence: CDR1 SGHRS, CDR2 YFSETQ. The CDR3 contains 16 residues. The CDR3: CASSLGGTNRYNEQFF. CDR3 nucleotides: TGCGCCAGCAGCTTGGGGGGGACAAATCGTTACAATGAGCAGTTCTTC. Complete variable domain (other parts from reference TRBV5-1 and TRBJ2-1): KAGVTQTPRYLIKTRGQQVTLSCSPISGHRSVSWYQQTPGQGLQFLFEYFSETQRNKGNFPGRFSGRQFSNSRSEMNVSTLELGDSALYLCASSLGGTNRYNEQFFGPGTRLTVL.

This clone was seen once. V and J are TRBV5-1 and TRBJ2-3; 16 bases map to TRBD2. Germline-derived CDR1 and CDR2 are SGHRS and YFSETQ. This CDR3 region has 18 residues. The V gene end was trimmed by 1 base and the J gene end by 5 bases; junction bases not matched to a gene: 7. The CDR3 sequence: CASSLRPGTSGGGDTQYF. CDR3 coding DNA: TGCGCCAGCAGCTTGCGCCCCGGGACTAGCGGGGGGGGAGATACGCAGTATTTT.

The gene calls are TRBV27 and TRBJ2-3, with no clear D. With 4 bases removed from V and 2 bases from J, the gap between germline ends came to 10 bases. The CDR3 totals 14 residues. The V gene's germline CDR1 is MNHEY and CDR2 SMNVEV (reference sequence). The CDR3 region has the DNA TGTGCCAGCAGTTCTTTGGGCACCACAGATACGCAGTATTTT. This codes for CASSSLGTTDTQYF.

CDR3: CASSFVVAEQFF. The CDR3 region has the DNA TGTGCCAGCAGCTTCGTGGTGGCTGAGCAGTTCTTC. J is TRBJ2-1 and V is TRBV7-2; D unresolved. This CDR3 has 12 residues. V lost 3 bases and J 9 bases, leaving 9 bases between the germline ends. Germline values: CDR1 SGHTA, CDR2 FQGNSA.

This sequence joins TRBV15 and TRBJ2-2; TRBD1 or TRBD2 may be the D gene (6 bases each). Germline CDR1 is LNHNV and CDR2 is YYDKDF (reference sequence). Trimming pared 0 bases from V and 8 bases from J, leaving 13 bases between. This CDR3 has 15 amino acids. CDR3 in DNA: TGTGCCACCAGCAGAGATATCGGGGGCTATGGGGAGCTGTTTTTT. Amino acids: CATSRDIGGYGELFF.

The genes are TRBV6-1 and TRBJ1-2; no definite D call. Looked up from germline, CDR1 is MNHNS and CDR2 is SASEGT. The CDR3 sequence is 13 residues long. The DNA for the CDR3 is TGTGCGACCAAGGGTGGAGCTAACTATGGCTACACCTTC. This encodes CATKGGANYGYTF.

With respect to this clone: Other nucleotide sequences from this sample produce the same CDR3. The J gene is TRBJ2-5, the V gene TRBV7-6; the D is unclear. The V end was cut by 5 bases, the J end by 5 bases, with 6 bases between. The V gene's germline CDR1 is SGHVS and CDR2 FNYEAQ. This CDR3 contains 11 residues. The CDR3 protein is CASSPGETQYF. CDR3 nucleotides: TGTGCCAGCAGCCCCGGGGAGACCCAGTACTTC. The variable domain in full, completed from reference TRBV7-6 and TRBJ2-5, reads GAGVSQSPRYKVTKRGQDVALRCDPISGHVSLYWYRQALGQGPEFLTYFNYEAQQDKSGLPNDRFSAERPEGSISTLTIQRTEQRDSAMYRCASSPGETQYFGPGTRLLVL.

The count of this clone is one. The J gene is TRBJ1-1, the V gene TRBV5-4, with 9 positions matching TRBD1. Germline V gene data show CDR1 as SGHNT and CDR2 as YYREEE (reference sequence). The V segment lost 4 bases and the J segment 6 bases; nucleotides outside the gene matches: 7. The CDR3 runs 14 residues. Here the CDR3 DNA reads TGTGCCAGCAGCCTATTACAGGGGGCCGCTGAAGCTTTCTTT. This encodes CASSLLQGAAEAFF.

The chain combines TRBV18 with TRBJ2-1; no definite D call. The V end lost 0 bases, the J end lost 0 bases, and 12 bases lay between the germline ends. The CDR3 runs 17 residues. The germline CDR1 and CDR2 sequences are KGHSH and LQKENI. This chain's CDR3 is CASSPPSVIGSYNEQFF. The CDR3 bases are TGTGCCAGCTCACCACCCTCCGTTATAGGCTCCTACAATGAGCAGTTCTTC.

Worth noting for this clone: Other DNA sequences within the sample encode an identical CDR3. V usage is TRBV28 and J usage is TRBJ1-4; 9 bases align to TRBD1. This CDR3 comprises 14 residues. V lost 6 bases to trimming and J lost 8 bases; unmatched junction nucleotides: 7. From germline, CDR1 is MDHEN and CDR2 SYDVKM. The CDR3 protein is CASSPTGGGEKLFF. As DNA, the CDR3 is TGTGCCAGCAGCCCTACAGGGGGCGGCGAAAAACTGTTTTTT.

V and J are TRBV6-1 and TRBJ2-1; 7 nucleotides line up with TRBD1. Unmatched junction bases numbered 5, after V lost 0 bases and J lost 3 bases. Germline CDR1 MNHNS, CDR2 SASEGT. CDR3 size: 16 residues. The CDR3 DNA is TGTGCCAGCAGTGAAGCTTGGAGACAGGGCTACAATGAGCAGTTCTTC. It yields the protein CASSEAWRQGYNEQFF.

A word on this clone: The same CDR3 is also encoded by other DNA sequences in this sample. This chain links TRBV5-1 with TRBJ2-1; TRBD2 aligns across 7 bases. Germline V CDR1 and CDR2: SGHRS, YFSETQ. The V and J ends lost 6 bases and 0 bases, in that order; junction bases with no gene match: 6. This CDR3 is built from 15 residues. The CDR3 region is CASTPGGSSYNEQFF. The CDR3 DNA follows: TGCGCCAGCACCCCCGGCGGGAGCTCCTACAATGAGCAGTTCTTC.

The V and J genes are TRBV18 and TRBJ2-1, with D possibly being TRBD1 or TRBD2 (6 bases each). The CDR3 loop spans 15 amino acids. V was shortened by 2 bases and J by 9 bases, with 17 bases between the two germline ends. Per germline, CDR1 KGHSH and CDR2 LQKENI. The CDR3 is CASSPKDSSGVEQFF. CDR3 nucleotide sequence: TGTGCCAGCTCACCAAAGGACAGCTCGGGGGTTGAGCAGTTCTTC.

In nucleotides, the CDR3 is TGTGCCAGCAGTAAAAGCGGGGGGCGAGAGACCCAGTACTTC. This gives the protein CASSKSGGRETQYF. The rearrangement uses TRBV5-6 and TRBJ2-5, with 9 bases identical to TRBD2. CDR3 length equals 14 residues. Germline assignment: CDR1 SGHDT and CDR2 YYEEEE. Germline trimming cut 5 bases from V and 4 bases from J; bases unmatched to any gene: 6. Based on the CDR3 plus reference TRBV5-6 and TRBJ2-5, the full variable domain is DAGVTQSPTHLIKTRGQQVTLRCSPKSGHDTVSWYQQALGQGPQFIFQYYEEEERQRGNFPDRFSGHQFPNYSSELNVNALLLGDSALYLCASSKSGGRETQYFGPGTRLLVL.

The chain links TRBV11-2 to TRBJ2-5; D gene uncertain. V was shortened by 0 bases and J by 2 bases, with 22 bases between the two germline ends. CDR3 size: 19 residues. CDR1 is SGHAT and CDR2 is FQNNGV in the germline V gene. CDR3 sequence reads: CASSLDLSYLDPQQETQYF. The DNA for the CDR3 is TGTGCCAGCAGCTTAGATCTTTCTTACTTGGACCCCCAGCAAGAGACCCAGTACTTC.

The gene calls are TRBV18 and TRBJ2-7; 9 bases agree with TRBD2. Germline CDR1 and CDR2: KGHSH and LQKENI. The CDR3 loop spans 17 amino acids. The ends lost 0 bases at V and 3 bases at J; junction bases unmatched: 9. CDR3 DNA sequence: TGTGCCAGCTCACCACCGGGGGGGCTAGCGGGAAACTACGAGCAGTACTTC. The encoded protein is CASSPPGGLAGNYEQYF. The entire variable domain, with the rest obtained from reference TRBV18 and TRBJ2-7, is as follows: NAGVMQNPRHLVRRRGQEARLRCSPMKGHSHVYWYRQLPEEGLKFMVYLQKENIIDESGMPKERFSAEFPKEGPSILRIQQVVRGDSAAYFCASSPPGGLAGNYEQYFGPGTRLTVT.

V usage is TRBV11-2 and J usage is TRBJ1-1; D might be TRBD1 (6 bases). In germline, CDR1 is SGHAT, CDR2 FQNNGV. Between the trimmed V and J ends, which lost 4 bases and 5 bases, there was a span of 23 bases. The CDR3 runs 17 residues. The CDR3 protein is CASSSRQVNRLRTEAFF. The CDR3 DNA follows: TGTGCCAGCAGCTCGCGACAGGTGAACCGCTTGCGTACTGAAGCTTTCTTT.

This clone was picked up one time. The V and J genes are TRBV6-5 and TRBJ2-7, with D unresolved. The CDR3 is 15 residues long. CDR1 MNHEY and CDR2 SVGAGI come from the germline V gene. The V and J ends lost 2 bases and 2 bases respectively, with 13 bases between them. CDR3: CASSYNRHGPYEQYF. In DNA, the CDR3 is TGTGCCAGCAGTTACAATCGTCACGGCCCCTACGAGCAGTACTTC.

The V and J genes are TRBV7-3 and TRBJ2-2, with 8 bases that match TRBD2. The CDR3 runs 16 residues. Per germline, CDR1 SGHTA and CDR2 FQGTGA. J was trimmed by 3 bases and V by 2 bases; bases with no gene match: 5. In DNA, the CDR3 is TGTGCCAGCAGCTTAGGTAGCGGGGACTACACCGGGGAGCTGTTTTTT. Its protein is CASSLGSGDYTGELFF. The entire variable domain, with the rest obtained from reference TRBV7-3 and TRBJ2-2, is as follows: GAGVSQTPSNKVTEKGKYVELRCDPISGHTALYWYRQSLGQGPEFLIYFQGTGAADDSGLPNDRFFAVRPEGSVSTLKIQRTERGDSAVYLCASSLGSGDYTGELFFGEGSRLTVL.

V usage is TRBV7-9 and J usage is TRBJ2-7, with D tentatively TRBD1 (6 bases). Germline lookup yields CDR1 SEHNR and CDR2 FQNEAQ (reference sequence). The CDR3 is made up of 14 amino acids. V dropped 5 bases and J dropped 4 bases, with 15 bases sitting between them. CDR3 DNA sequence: TGTGCCAGCAGCCCCCAAGGGACACCATACGAGCAGTACTTC. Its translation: CASSPQGTPYEQYF.